This is a list of T cell receptor beta chains from one sample in a study of cytomegalovirus exposure and HLA in healthy donors. Some clones are missing from TCRdb's copy, which holds only in-frame ones; the method was immunoSEQ multiplex PCR. The sample has some 78,000 clones; roughly 72% are singletons. Sequenced sample: PBMCs. These receptors originate from a man aged 35 to 55 in good health and CMV-seropositive. Both conserved end residues are part of each CDR3. The D gene is left open where the match is weak. The size of a clone is reported for some rows only, either as once, few or many, or as a class for expanded clones.

V gene: TRBV18; clone size: once; J gene: TRBJ1-1; D gene: .; CDR3 protein: CASSPRIENTEAFF; CDR3 DNA: TGTGCCAGCTCACCACGAATAGAGAACACTGAAGCTTTCTTT
V gene: TRBV27; clone size: few; J gene: TRBJ2-7; D gene: TRBD1; CDR3 protein: CASRASGQGSYEQYF; CDR3 DNA: TGTGCCAGCAGGGCCTCGGGACAGGGGTCATACGAGCAGTACTTC
V gene: TRBV5-1; clone size: .; J gene: TRBJ1-3; D gene: .; CDR3 protein: CASSLGSSGNTIYF; CDR3 DNA: TGCGCCAGCAGCTTGGGTAGCTCTGGAAACACCATATATTTT
V gene: TRBV5-1; clone size: .; J gene: TRBJ2-3; D gene: .; CDR3 protein: CASRWTSTDTQYF; CDR3 DNA: TGCGCCAGCAGGTGGACAAGCACAGATACGCAGTATTTT
V gene: TRBV6-1; clone size: .; J gene: TRBJ1-6; D gene: .; CDR3 protein: CASSEAATGYNSPLHF; CDR3 DNA: TGTGCCAGCAGTGAAGCGGCGACGGGTTATAATTCACCCCTCCACTTT
V gene: TRBV5-1; clone size: .; J gene: TRBJ2-7; D gene: TRBD2; CDR3 protein: CASSFFTSGIGYEQYF; CDR3 DNA: TGCGCCAGCAGCTTCTTTACTAGCGGGATAGGGTACGAGCAGTACTTC
V gene: TRBV7-2; clone size: .; J gene: TRBJ2-1; D gene: .; CDR3 protein: CASSLVRGPDNEQFF; CDR3 DNA: TGTGCCAGCAGCTTAGTCAGGGGCCCGGACAATGAGCAGTTCTTC
V gene: TRBV10-3; clone size: once; J gene: TRBJ2-1; D gene: .; CDR3 protein: CAISEPSTSLEQFF; CDR3 DNA: TGTGCCATCAGTGAGCCTTCCACAAGTTTAGAGCAGTTCTTC
V gene: TRBV6-1; clone size: once; J gene: TRBJ2-5; D gene: .; CDR3 protein: CASSESDLQGFGEQYF; CDR3 DNA: TGTGCCAGCAGTGAGTCAGACCTACAGGGATTCGGTGAGCAGTACTTC
V gene: TRBV4-2; clone size: .; J gene: TRBJ2-1; D gene: TRBD1; CDR3 protein: CASSHQSGQGYNEQFF; CDR3 DNA: TGTGCCAGCAGCCATCAGTCGGGACAGGGTTACAATGAGCAGTTCTTC
V gene: TRBV6-6; clone size: .; J gene: TRBJ1-5; D gene: TRBD1; CDR3 protein: CASSYPGTGNQPQHF; CDR3 DNA: TGTGCCAGCAGTTACCCAGGGACAGGCAATCAGCCCCAGCATTTT
V gene: TRBV30; clone size: .; J gene: TRBJ2-1; D gene: TRBD2; CDR3 protein: CACATSGREREQFF; CDR3 DNA: TGTGCCTGCGCAACTAGCGGAAGGGAAAGGGAGCAGTTCTTC
V gene: TRBV7-2; clone size: .; J gene: TRBJ2-7; D gene: TRBD2; CDR3 protein: CASSLGRLAGAYEQYF; CDR3 DNA: TGTGCCAGCAGCTTGGGTCGACTAGCGGGGGCCTACGAGCAGTACTTC
V gene: TRBV5-1; clone size: once; J gene: TRBJ2-3; D gene: .; CDR3 protein: CASRGDSYTDTQYF; CDR3 DNA: TGCGCCAGCAGGGGGGACTCCTACACAGATACGCAGTATTTT
V gene: TRBV7-9; clone size: .; J gene: TRBJ1-1; D gene: .; CDR3 protein: CSSSLDSNTEAFF; CDR3 DNA: TGTTCCAGCAGCTTAGACAGTAACACTGAAGCTTTCTTT
V gene: TRBV4-2; clone size: .; J gene: TRBJ1-6; D gene: TRBD1; CDR3 protein: CASSQVEGTGGGSPLHF; CDR3 DNA: TGTGCCAGCAGCCAAGTAGAGGGGACAGGGGGCGGTTCACCCCTCCACTTT
V gene: TRBV2; clone size: .; J gene: TRBJ2-7; D gene: TRBD2; CDR3 protein: CASSGTSYSYEQYF; CDR3 DNA: TGTGCCAGCTCCGGGACTAGCTATTCCTACGAGCAGTACTTC
V gene: TRBV28; clone size: .; J gene: TRBJ2-2; D gene: .; CDR3 protein: CASSFSGSTGELFF; CDR3 DNA: TGTGCCAGCAGTTTTAGCGGCTCCACCGGGGAGCTGTTTTTT
V gene: TRBV5-1; clone size: .; J gene: TRBJ2-6; D gene: TRBD1; CDR3 protein: CASSSQGAGANVLTF; CDR3 DNA: TGCGCCAGCAGTTCCCAGGGGGCTGGGGCCAACGTCCTGACTTTC
V gene: TRBV27; clone size: .; J gene: TRBJ2-3; D gene: TRBD1; CDR3 protein: CASSPPLTGTGGLSGTQYF; CDR3 DNA: TGTGCCAGCAGTCCACCACTAACCGGGACAGGTGGACTGAGTGGTACGCAGTATTTT
V gene: TRBV9; clone size: .; J gene: TRBJ1-3; D gene: TRBD1; CDR3 protein: CASSAQGSENTIYF; CDR3 DNA: TGTGCCAGCAGCGCACAGGGGTCGGAAAACACCATATATTTT
V gene: TRBV4-1; clone size: .; J gene: TRBJ1-1; D gene: .; CDR3 protein: CASSQLPEGVTEAFF; CDR3 DNA: TGCGCCAGCAGCCAGCTTCCCGAGGGGGTCACTGAAGCTTTCTTT
V gene: TRBV7-6; clone size: .; J gene: TRBJ2-7; D gene: TRBD2; CDR3 protein: CASSLGGLAGGNEQYF; CDR3 DNA: TGTGCCAGCAGCTTGGGGGGACTAGCGGGAGGGAACGAGCAGTACTTC
V gene: TRBV6-1; clone size: .; J gene: TRBJ2-7; D gene: .; CDR3 protein: CASTLPGNPYEQYF; CDR3 DNA: TGTGCCAGCACCCTACCCGGGAACCCCTACGAGCAGTACTTC
V gene: TRBV28; clone size: .; J gene: TRBJ1-4; D gene: .; CDR3 protein: CASLPLGGPTNEKLFF; CDR3 DNA: TGTGCCAGCCTTCCCCTGGGGGGGCCAACTAATGAAAAACTGTTTTTT
V gene: TRBV6-6; clone size: .; J gene: TRBJ1-5; D gene: .; CDR3 protein: CASSYEGGNQPQHF; CDR3 DNA: TGTGCCAGCAGTTACGAGGGGGGCAATCAGCCCCAGCATTTT
V gene: TRBV10-3; clone size: .; J gene: TRBJ2-3; D gene: .; CDR3 protein: CAISDRADTPTDTQYF; CDR3 DNA: TGTGCCATCAGTGATCGAGCGGATACTCCTACAGATACGCAGTATTTT
V gene: TRBV28; clone size: .; J gene: TRBJ2-2; D gene: .; CDR3 protein: CASSLNRVRTGELFF; CDR3 DNA: TGTGCCAGCAGTCTGAACAGGGTCCGCACCGGGGAGCTGTTTTTT
V gene: TRBV4-1; clone size: few; J gene: TRBJ1-5; D gene: TRBD1; CDR3 protein: CASSQDPTGLSNQPQHF; CDR3 DNA: TGCGCCAGCAGCCAAGATCCGACAGGGTTGAGCAATCAGCCCCAGCATTTT
V gene: TRBV2; clone size: .; J gene: TRBJ2-1; D gene: TRBD2; CDR3 protein: CASISGRGGNEQFF; CDR3 DNA: TGTGCCAGCATTAGCGGGAGAGGGGGCAATGAGCAGTTCTTC
V gene: TRBV2; clone size: .; J gene: TRBJ2-7; D gene: TRBD2; CDR3 protein: CASSEVPGTSGRAIYEQYF; CDR3 DNA: TGTGCCAGCAGTGAAGTCCCAGGGACTAGCGGGAGGGCCATCTACGAGCAGTACTTC
V gene: TRBV28; clone size: .; J gene: TRBJ2-5; D gene: .; CDR3 protein: CASSLGLTETQYF; CDR3 DNA: TGTGCCAGCAGCTTGGGACTCACGGAGACCCAGTACTTC